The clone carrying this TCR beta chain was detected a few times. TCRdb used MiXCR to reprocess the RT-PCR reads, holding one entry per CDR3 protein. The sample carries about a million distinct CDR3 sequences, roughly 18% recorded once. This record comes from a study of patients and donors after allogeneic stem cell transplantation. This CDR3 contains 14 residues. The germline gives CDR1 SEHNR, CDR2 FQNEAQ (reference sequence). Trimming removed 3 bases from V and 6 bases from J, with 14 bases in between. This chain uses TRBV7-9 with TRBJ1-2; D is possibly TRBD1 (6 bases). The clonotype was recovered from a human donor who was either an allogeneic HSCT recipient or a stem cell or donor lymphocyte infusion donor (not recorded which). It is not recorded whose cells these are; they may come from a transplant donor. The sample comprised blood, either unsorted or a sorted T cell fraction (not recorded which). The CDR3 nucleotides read TGTGCCAGCAGCTTGGGCAGGGGTTTCGATGGCTACACCTTC. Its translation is CASSLGRGFDGYTF.